The clone carrying this T cell receptor (beta chain) has just a few counts. Antigen unknown. 5'-RACE, quantitative and with molecular barcodes, yielded the TCR beta libraries. TCRdb independently ran MiXCR on the 5' RACE reads; one entry per CDR3 protein. The sample comprises about 440,000 distinct CDR3 sequences, about a sixth of which are singletons, and 1% rests with the top ten. CDR3 length equals 14 residues. V lost 0 bases to trimming and J lost 7 bases; unmatched junction nucleotides: 2. The germline CDR1 and CDR2 sequences are LGHNA and YNFKEQ. This record comes from a study of CD8 T cells in ankylosing spondylitis. Study-level points and caveats: Disease-linked clones were reportedly significantly enriched in matched ankylosing spondylitis synovial fluid. The disease-linked clones had a CD8+ phenotype and low blood frequencies. A TCR beta motif of several highly homologous variants appeared characteristic of ankylosing spondylitis blood.

Specimen: blood, either unsorted or a sorted T cell fraction (not recorded which). The sequence came from a male donor with ankylosing spondylitis. The V gene is TRBV4-2, the J gene TRBJ2-2; 7 positions match TRBD2. This CDR3 is CASSQEWGGGELFF. In nucleotides, the CDR3 is TGTGCCAGCAGCCAAGAGTGGGGGGGCGGGGAGCTGTTTTTT.